This T cell receptor beta chain is from a study of T cell changes during pregnancy in multiple sclerosis. The CDR3 consists of 16 residues. CDR1 is MNHEY and CDR2 is SMNVEV in the germline V gene (reference sequence). V lost 6 bases, J lost 5 bases, and 12 bases stayed unmatched. Repertoires were generated with immunoSEQ multiplex PCR, while TCRdb's copy carries only in-frame clones and drops some. Counted here are 35,000 to 45,000 clones, 75% to 90% occurring once; the ten biggest clones make up roughly 4.8%. The source material was peripheral blood, sampled in the second trimester of pregnancy. The J gene is TRBJ2-5, the V gene TRBV27; TRBD2 agrees at 10 bases. This TCR was sampled from a female donor in good health, enrolled as a control in a pregnancy study. This CDR3 reads CASSLSASGSRETQYF. In DNA, the CDR3 is TGTGCCAGCAGCCTCTCGGCTAGCGGGAGCCGGGAGACCCAGTACTTC.